The source of this TCR beta chain is a study of T cell responses to AZD1222 COVID-19 vaccine. Overall study context: Second doses that came at about 4 or about 12 weeks were put together. Study-wide results and limits: The donors showed a predominance of white British ancestry and of females, with possible underestimation of clonal diversity. Only after the peak T cell response were repertoires sampled.

Comments on this clone: The antigen remains unidentified.

Assay used: immunoSEQ multiplex PCR; TCRdb lists only in-frame clones, some missing. The table has 90,000 to 110,000 clones, 82% seen once; the top ten hold about 5%. V trimming: 1 base; J trimming: 6 bases; junction bases outside the gene matches: 0. The CDR3 consists of 13 residues. Germline V gene sequence: CDR1 SGHAT, CDR2 FQNNGV. J is TRBJ2-1 and V is TRBV11-2; TRBD2 matches 7 bases. This receptor was obtained from an adult in good health. The sample consisted of peripheral blood, taken on day 0 of AZD1222 vaccination. The chain's CDR3 is CASSLGTSNEQFF. In nucleotides, the CDR3 is TGTGCCAGCAGCTTAGGGACTAGCAATGAGCAGTTCTTC.